The sequence of this TCR beta chain was determined in a study of T cells in women clearing cervical HPV infection. Germline CDR1 and CDR2: SGHNT and YENEEA. V trimming: 0 bases; J trimming: 7 bases; junction bases outside the gene matches: 4. The CDR3 is made up of 15 amino acids. Sequencing used immunoSEQ multiplex PCR; TCRdb keeps in-frame clones, though not all of them. Its table lists 25,000 to 30,000 clones. As for this clone: The read falls 3 residues short of the CDR3 end, and the missing part is taken from the germline J gene.

The rearrangement joins TRBV11-3 to TRBJ2-1; TRBD1 aligns across 9 bases. This clonotype was sampled from a woman between 18 and 70 years old with a cervical HPV16 infection that either progressed to CIN3+ or cleared (not recorded which). Material for sequencing was blood buffy coat. CDR3 protein: CASSLDGTGINEQFF. The CDR3 bases that were read are TGTGCCAGCAGCTTAGATGGGACAGGGATAAATGAG.